The present T cell receptor beta chain was sequenced within a study of radiotherapy plus CTLA-4 blockade in lung cancer. General study points: Blood TCR clones of tumor origin expanded after radiotherapy plus ipilimumab.

Repertoires were generated with immunoSEQ multiplex PCR, while TCRdb's copy carries only in-frame clones and drops some. The sample holds 48,000 or so clones, 80% to 90% seen once. Trimming left V 7 bases short and J 7 bases short, with 19 bases between. The CDR3 length is 13 residues. The V gene's germline CDR1 is GTSNPN and CDR2 SVGIG (reference sequence). Focal radiation was given together with CTLA-4 blockade (ipilimumab) to patients with chemo-refractory metastatic non-small-cell lung cancer. For this clone: The target antigen is unknown.

The sequenced sample was peripheral blood, obtained from a patient treated with radiotherapy plus ipilimumab. The V and J genes are TRBV30 and TRBJ1-2; maybe TRBD1 (6 bases). The source is a human donor with non-small cell lung cancer whose response to radiotherapy plus ipilimumab could not be evaluated. CDR3 nucleotides: TGTGCCTTATCACAGGGAGGGGCGACTGGCTACACCTTC. Its protein is CALSQGGATGYTF.